These 20 T cell receptor beta chains were all obtained from the same sample, sequenced in a study of cytomegalovirus exposure and HLA in healthy donors. The PCR used 60 Vbeta and 13 Jbeta primers. Method: immunoSEQ multiplex PCR; TCRdb's copy keeps in-frame clones and lacks some. Of about 95,000 clones in the sample, 76% are singletons; the top ten hold around 5.3%. The sample consisted of PBMCs. Source of these receptors: a man younger than 40 in good health and CMV-seropositive.

The J gene is TRBJ2-1, the V gene TRBV18, with D maybe TRBD2 (7 bases). V was clipped by 2 bases and J by 4 bases, with 15 bases between them. The CDR3 extends over 16 amino acids. The germline CDR1 and CDR2 sequences are KGHSH and LQKENI. The chain's CDR3 is CASSPIEGEGYNEQFF. The DNA for the CDR3 is TGTGCCAGCTCACCAATTGAGGGGGAGGGTTACAATGAGCAGTTCTTC.

The CDR3 DNA is TGTGCCAGCAGTTACCATCGAGCGGGGGAGGGGTTCTTC. This encodes CASSYHRAGEGFF. The rearrangement uses TRBV6-5 and TRBJ2-1; 8 bases are a match to TRBD2. The CDR3 spans 13 residues. Germline lookup yields CDR1 MNHEY and CDR2 SVGAGI. V gave up 2 bases and J gave up 15 bases; unmatched junction bases: 9.

The V gene is TRBV5-5, the J gene TRBJ1-3; TRBD1 aligns across 7 bases. The ends lost 0 bases at V and 5 bases at J; junction bases unmatched: 8. CDR3 length: 16 residues. Germline-derived CDR1 and CDR2 are SGHKS and YYEKEE (reference sequence). The DNA of the CDR3 is TGTGCCAGCAGCTTGGGAGGCAGGGGGTATCGAAACACCATATATTTT. Protein: CASSLGGRGYRNTIYF.

This chain joins TRBV9 and TRBJ2-3, with TRBD2 identical over 9 bases. V dropped 0 bases and J dropped 4; count of bases not matched to a gene: 6. Germline values: CDR1 SGDLS, CDR2 YYNGEE. The CDR3 covers 16 residues. Here the CDR3 DNA reads TGTGCCAGCAGCGTAGCGGGCGGGGGGGCCCCAGATACGCAGTATTTT. Encoded protein: CASSVAGGGAPDTQYF.

The chain recombines TRBV6-1 with TRBJ2-1, with 11 positions matching TRBD2. J lost 2 bases, V lost 3 bases, and 3 bases had no gene match. Germline assignment: CDR1 MNHNS and CDR2 SASEGT. The CDR3 is 16 amino acids. DNA of the CDR3: TGTGCCAGCAGTGACACTAGCGGGAGCACCTACAATGAGCAGTTCTTC. It yields the protein CASSDTSGSTYNEQFF.

The chain combines TRBV7-9 with TRBJ2-7; 7 positions agree with TRBD1. Per germline, CDR1 SEHNR and CDR2 FQNEAQ (reference sequence). This CDR3 comprises 12 residues. The trim removed 5 bases at V and 9 bases at J, leaving 7 bases unmatched. Written as DNA, the CDR3 is TGTGCCAGCAGCCCTGGACAGGACGCGCAGTACTTC. It translates to CASSPGQDAQYF.

The chain joins TRBV27 to TRBJ1-6; D remains ambiguous. Looked up from germline, CDR1 is MNHEY and CDR2 is SMNVEV (reference sequence). The length of the CDR3 is 12 residues. The germline V and J ends were trimmed by 6 bases and 9 bases, with 9 bases remaining between them. The CDR3 nucleotides are TGTGCCAGCAGGCCCCGGGGTTCACCCCTCCACTTT. This encodes CASRPRGSPLHF.

This sequence joins TRBV7-9 and TRBJ2-1; 12 positions match TRBD2. This CDR3 contains 15 residues. The V and J ends lost 6 bases and 7 bases, in that order; junction bases with no gene match: 7. Germline V gene lookup returns CDR1 SEHNR and CDR2 FQNEAQ (reference sequence). The CDR3 protein is CASRERTSGVNEQFF. CDR3 in DNA: TGTGCCAGCAGAGAGAGGACTAGCGGGGTTAATGAGCAGTTCTTC. The full variable domain, completed using reference TRBV7-9 and TRBJ2-1, is DTGVSQNPRHKITKRGQNVTFRCDPISEHNRLYWYRQTLGQGPEFLTYFQNEAQLEKSRLLSDRFSAERPKGSFSTLEIQRTEQGDSAMYLCASRERTSGVNEQFFGPGTRLTVL.

The gene calls are TRBV27 and TRBJ2-1, with D tentatively TRBD2 (6 bases). V shed 7 bases and J shed 4 bases, with 17 bases lying between them. There are 15 residues in the CDR3. The germline V gene encodes CDR1 MNHEY and CDR2 SMNVEV (reference sequence). CDR3 bases: TGTGCCAGCACCCCGTTGGAGCGGGTATACAATGAGCAGTTCTTC. As protein: CASTPLERVYNEQFF.

The CDR3 DNA is TGTGCCAGTAGTATAGACTCGGAGACCCAGTACTTC. Encoded protein: CASSIDSETQYF. The rearrangement links TRBV19 to TRBJ2-5; the D is unclear. With 0 bases removed from V and 5 bases from J, the gap between germline ends came to 4 bases. There are 12 residues in the CDR3. Germline CDR1 LNHDA, CDR2 SQIVND (reference sequence).

The rearrangement joins TRBV5-1 to TRBJ2-7; 9 positions match TRBD2. The CDR3 spans 14 residues. Trimming took 4 bases from V and 2 from J; bases not matched to a gene: 4. Germline-derived CDR1 and CDR2 are SGHRS and YFSETQ. The CDR3 DNA follows: TGCGCCAGCAGCCCTAGCGGGGCCCCCTACGAGCAGTACGTC. It encodes CASSPSGAPYEQYV.

This sequence joins TRBV25-1 and TRBJ2-7, with D perhaps TRBD2 (5 bases). The CDR3 sequence is 14 residues long. V dropped 8 bases and J dropped 3 bases, with 17 bases sitting between them. The germline V gene encodes CDR1 MGHDK and CDR2 SYGVNS. CDR3 bases: TGTGCCAGCGCTGACTTTTACGGAGGCTACGAGCAGTACTTC. Amino acids: CASADFYGGYEQYF.

V usage is TRBV27 and J usage is TRBJ1-1; D is ambiguous. This CDR3 spans 13 amino acids. Looked up from germline, CDR1 is MNHEY and CDR2 is SMNVEV (reference sequence). Trimming took 8 bases from V and 2 from J, leaving 12 bases between them. This chain's CDR3 is CASCPMANTEAFF. DNA for the CDR3: TGTGCCAGCTGCCCGATGGCTAACACTGAAGCTTTCTTT.

This clone was observed a handful of times. The chain has TRBV7-9 and TRBJ2-2, with no clear D. Germline assignment: CDR1 SEHNR and CDR2 FQNEAQ (reference sequence). V was pared by 1 base and J by 1 base, with 16 bases between. This CDR3 contains 18 residues. The CDR3 spells CASSLVIATHGNTGELFF. The CDR3 DNA sequence: TGTGCCAGCAGCTTAGTGATCGCGACTCACGGGAACACCGGGGAGCTGTTTTTT.

V is TRBV19 and J is TRBJ2-1; 9 bases match TRBD2. CDR3 length: 16 amino acids. V was pared by 6 bases and J by 7 bases, with 13 bases of the junction left unmatched. The germline CDR1 and CDR2 sequences are LNHDA and SQIVND (reference sequence). The CDR3 protein is CASSPRAGGLGNEQFF. The DNA for the CDR3 is TGTGCCAGTAGCCCCAGGGCGGGGGGGCTGGGGAATGAGCAGTTCTTC. Together with reference TRBV19 and TRBJ2-1, the CDR3 gives the full variable domain: DGGITQSPKYLFRKEGQNVTLSCEQNLNHDAMYWYRQDPGQGLRLIYYSQIVNDFQKGDIAEGYSVSREKKESFPLTVTSAQKNPTAFYLCASSPRAGGLGNEQFFGPGTRLTVL.

The chain's CDR3 is CASILGPGNQPQHF. CDR3 nucleotide sequence: TGTGCCAGCATACTCGGTCCGGGGAATCAGCCCCAGCATTTT. J is TRBJ1-5 and V is TRBV5-8; no clear D gene. Trimming took off 6 bases at V and 4 bases at J, with 14 bases between the two ends. The CDR3 is made up of 14 amino acids. Germline CDR1 and CDR2: SGHTS and YDEGEE.

This chain connects TRBV19 to TRBJ2-2; D gene uncertain. Germline CDR1 LNHDA, CDR2 SQIVND (reference sequence). The CDR3 contains 15 residues. Trimming removed 5 bases from V and 1 base from J, with 11 bases in between. The CDR3 DNA is TGTGCCAGTAGTGGAGTGGATGAGAACACCGGGGAGCTGTTTTTT. It is translated as CASSGVDENTGELFF.

The V gene is TRBV5-1, the J gene TRBJ2-5; 8 nucleotides line up with TRBD2. Trimming cost V 4 bases and J 5 bases; bases outside gene matches: 7. The CDR3 has 14 residues. Germline values: CDR1 SGHRS, CDR2 YFSETQ. Here the CDR3 DNA reads TGCGCCAGCAGCCCCATAGCGGGAATCGAGACCCAGTACTTC. It is translated as CASSPIAGIETQYF.

The chain is built from TRBV27 and TRBJ2-7; the D gene is possibly TRBD2 (6 bases). The CDR3 has 13 residues. Trimming left V 5 bases short and J 7 bases short, with 15 bases between. Germline assignment: CDR1 MNHEY and CDR2 SMNVEV (reference sequence). The CDR3 here is CASSATSPGEQYF. CDR3 coding DNA: TGTGCCAGCAGTGCGACTAGTCCTGGAGAGCAGTACTTC.

The chain combines TRBV2 with TRBJ1-4; the match to TRBD1 covers 9 bases. CDR1 SNHLY and CDR2 FYNNEI come from the germline V gene. V was clipped by 2 bases and J by 7 bases; unmatched bases: 2. The CDR3 contains 14 residues. CDR3 region: CASSELTGGEKLFF. The CDR3 coding sequence is TGTGCCAGCAGTGAATTGACAGGGGGTGAAAAACTGTTTTTT.